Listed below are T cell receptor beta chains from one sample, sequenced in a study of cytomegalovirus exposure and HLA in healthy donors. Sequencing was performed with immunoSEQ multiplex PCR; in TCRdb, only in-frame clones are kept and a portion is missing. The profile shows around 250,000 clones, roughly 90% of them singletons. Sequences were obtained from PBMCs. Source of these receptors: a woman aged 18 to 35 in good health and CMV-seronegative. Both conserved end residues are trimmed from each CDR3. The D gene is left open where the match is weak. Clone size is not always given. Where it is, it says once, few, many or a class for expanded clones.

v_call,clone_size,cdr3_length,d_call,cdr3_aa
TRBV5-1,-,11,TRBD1,ASSSGTGYLAF
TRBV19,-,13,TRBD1,ASSTSQGARSEAF
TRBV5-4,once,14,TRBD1,ASSLSRDSLTDTQY
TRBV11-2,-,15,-,ASSPGRGQGRVETQY
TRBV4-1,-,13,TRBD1,ASSPLQGALLGYT
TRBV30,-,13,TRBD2,AWSVGTTNTGELF
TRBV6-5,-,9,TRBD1,ASTDRREAF
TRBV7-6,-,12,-,ASSLNQGGGELF
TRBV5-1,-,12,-,ASSRQDSTDTQY
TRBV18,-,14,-,ASSPSGQNSGNTIY
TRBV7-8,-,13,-,ASSLEGLGAAGYT
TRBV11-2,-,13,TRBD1,ASSLDRGRRETQY
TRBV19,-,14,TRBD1,ASSRLDRGNTGELF
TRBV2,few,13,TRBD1,ASSSRQGAYYGYT
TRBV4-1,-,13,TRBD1,ASSPSGTGLNEQF
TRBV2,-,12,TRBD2,ASRQRGGYNEQF
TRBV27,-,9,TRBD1,ASGTRTGAF
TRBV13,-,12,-,ASNRRGSHQPQH
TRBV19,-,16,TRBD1,ASSPPGTGETMIYGYT
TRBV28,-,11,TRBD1,ASSSTGIGGYT
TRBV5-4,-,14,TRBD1,ASSQFGTGFTGELF
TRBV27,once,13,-,ASRAVVGGTDTQY
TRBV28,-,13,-,ASSLGRDSSYEQY
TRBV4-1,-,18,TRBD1,ASSQDFPPGQSFSNYGYT
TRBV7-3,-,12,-,ASRRGSSTDTQY
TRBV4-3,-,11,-,ASSQDFDQPQH
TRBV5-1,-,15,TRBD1,ASTDGTGGFENTEAF
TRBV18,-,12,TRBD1,ASSPQGAEYGYT
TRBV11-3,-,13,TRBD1,ASSLGTTGPQPQH
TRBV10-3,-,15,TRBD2,AIKTLAGDPVRETQY
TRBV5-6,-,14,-,ASSWTLLGGRETQY
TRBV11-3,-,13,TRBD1,ASSPGQGGHGELF
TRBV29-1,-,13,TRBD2,SFCGIAGCTDTQY
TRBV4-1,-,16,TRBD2,ASSQGLAGGFSTDTQY
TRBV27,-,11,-,ASSLVPSYEQY
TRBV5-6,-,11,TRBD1,ASRWDRVETQY
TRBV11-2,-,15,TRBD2,ASSLQAGGPPHNEQF
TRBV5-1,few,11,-,ASSGGADEKLF
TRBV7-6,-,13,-,ASSLAVLGNTEAF
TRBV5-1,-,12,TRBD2,ASSSGLDGETQY
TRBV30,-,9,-,AWKSGSGYT
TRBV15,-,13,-,ATSAHPDSSETQY
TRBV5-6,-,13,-,ASSLARHLPGELF
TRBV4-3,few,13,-,ASSQEETGSYEQY
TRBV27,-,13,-,ASSPKPDANYGYT
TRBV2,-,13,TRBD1,ASSGQGASKNIQY
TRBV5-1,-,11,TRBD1,ASSSTGGQPQH
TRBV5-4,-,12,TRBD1,ASSADNRGYEQY
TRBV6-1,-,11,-,ASSGRGNTEAF
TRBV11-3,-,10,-,ASSQVNGELF
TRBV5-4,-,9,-,ASIGDTEAF
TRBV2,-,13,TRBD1,ASSPDRGRTGELF